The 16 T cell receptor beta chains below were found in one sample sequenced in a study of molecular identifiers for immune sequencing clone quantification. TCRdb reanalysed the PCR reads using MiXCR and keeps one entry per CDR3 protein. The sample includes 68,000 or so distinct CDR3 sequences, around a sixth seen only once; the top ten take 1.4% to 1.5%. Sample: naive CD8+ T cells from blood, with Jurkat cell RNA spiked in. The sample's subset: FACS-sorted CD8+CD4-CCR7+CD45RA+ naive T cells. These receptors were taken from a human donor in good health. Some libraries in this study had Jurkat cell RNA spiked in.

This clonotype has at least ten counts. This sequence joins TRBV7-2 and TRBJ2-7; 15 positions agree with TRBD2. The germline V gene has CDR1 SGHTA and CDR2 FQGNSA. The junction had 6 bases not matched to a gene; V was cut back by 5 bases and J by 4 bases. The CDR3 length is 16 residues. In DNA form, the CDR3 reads TGTGCCAGCAGCAAAGGACTAGCGGGAGGGTGGTACGAGCAGTACTTC. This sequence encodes CASSKGLAGGWYEQYF.

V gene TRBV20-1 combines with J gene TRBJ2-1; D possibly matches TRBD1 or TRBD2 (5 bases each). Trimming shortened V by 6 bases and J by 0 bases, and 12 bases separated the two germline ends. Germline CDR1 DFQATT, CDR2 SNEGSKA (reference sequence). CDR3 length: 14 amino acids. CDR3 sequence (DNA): TGCAGTGCCAAAGGGACCTACTCCTACAATGAGCAGTTCTTC. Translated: CSAKGTYSYNEQFF.

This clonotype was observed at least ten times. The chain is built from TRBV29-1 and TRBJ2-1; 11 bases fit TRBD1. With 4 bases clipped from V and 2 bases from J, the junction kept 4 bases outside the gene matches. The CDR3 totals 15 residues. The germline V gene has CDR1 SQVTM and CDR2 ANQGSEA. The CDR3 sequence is CSVGRTGGAYNEQFF. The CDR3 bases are TGCAGCGTTGGCCGGACAGGGGGCGCCTACAATGAGCAGTTCTTC.

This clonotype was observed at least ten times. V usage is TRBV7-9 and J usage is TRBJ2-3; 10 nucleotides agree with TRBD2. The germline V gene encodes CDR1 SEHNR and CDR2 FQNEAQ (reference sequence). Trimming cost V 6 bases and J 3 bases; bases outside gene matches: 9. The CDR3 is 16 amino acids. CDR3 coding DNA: TGTGCCAGCAGTACTAAGCGGGAGGGCGGTACAGATACGCAGTATTTT. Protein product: CASSTKREGGTDTQYF.

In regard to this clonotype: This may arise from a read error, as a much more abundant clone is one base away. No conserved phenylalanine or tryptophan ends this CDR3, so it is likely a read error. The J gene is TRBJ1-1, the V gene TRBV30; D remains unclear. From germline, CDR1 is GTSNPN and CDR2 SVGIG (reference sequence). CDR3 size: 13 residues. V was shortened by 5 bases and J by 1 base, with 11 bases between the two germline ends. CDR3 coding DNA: TGTGCCTGGGGGTCAGGACCGAACACTGAAGCTTTCTCT. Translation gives CAWGSGPNTEAFS.

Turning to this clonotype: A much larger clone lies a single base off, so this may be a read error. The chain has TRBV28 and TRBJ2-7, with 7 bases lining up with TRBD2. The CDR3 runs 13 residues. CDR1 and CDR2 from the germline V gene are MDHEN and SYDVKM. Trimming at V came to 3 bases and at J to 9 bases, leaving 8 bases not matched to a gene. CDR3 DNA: TGTGCCAGCAGTTTTGGGGGGGTGGCCGTGCAGTACTTC. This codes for CASSFGGVAVQYF.

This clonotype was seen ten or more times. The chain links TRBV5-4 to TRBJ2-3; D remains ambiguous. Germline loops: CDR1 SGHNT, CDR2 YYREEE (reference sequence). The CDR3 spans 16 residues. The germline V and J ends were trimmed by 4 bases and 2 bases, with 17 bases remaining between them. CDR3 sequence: CASSRRGAQDTDTQYF. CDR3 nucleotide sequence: TGTGCCAGCAGCCGCCGCGGAGCCCAGGACACAGATACGCAGTATTTT.

Here the CDR3 DNA reads TGTGCCAGCGGCCGCAACGAGCAGTACTTC. It is translated as CASGRNEQYF. The rearrangement uses TRBV7-2 and TRBJ2-7, with D unresolved. The V gene's germline CDR1 is SGHTA and CDR2 FQGNSA. V lost 8 bases and J lost 5, with 7 bases in between. The CDR3 is made up of 10 amino acids.

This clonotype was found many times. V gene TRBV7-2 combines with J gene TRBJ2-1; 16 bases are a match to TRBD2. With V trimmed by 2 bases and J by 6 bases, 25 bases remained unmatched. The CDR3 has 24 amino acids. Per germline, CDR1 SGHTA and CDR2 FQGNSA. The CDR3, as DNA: TGTGCCAGCAGCTTAATTTTCGGGGGCGTCGACCCATCCGGGACTAGCGGGAGGGCCAATGAGCAGTTCTTC. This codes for CASSLIFGGVDPSGTSGRANEQFF. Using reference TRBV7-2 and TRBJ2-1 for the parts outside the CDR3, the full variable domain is GAGVSQSPSNKVTEKGKDVELRCDPISGHTALYWYRQSLGQGLEFLIYFQGNSAPDKSGLPSDRFSAERTGGSVSTLTIQRTQQEDSAVYLCASSLIFGGVDPSGTSGRANEQFFGPGTRLTVL.

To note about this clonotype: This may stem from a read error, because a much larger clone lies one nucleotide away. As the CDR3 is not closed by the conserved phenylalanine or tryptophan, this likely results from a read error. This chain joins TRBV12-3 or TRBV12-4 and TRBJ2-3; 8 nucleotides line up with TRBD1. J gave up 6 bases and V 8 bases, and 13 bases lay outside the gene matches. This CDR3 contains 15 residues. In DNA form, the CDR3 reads TGTGCCAGCCGGGGGCCTCTCCGGGACAGGGATACGCAGTATCTT. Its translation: CASRGPLRDRDTQYL.

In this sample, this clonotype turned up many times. CDR3 sequence reads: CASGLAGVSDTQYF. DNA for the CDR3: TGTGCCAGCGGACTAGCGGGAGTCTCAGATACGCAGTATTTT. The chain uses TRBV12-3 or TRBV12-4 and TRBJ2-3, with TRBD2 matching 13 bases. The ends lost 8 bases at V and 4 bases at J; junction bases unmatched: 3. The CDR3 consists of 14 residues.

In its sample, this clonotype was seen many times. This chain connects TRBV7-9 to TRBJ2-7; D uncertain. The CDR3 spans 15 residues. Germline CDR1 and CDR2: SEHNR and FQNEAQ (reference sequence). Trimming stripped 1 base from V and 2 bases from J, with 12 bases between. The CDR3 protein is CASSLDRQATYEQYF. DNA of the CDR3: TGTGCCAGCAGCTTAGATAGGCAGGCCACCTACGAGCAGTACTTC.

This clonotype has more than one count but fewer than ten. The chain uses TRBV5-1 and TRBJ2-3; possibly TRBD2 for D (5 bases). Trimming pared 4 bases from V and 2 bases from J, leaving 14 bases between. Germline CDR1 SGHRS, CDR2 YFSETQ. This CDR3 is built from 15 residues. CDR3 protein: CASSHEGYITDTQYF. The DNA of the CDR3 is TGCGCCAGCAGCCACGAGGGTTACATCACAGATACGCAGTATTTT.

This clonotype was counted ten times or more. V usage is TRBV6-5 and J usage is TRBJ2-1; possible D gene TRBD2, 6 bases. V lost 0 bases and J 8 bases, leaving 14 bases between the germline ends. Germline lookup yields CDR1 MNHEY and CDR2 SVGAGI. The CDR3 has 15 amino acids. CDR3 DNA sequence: TGTGCCAGCAGTTACTCGTCGGGAGTTTTTGATGAGCAGTTCTTC. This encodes CASSYSSGVFDEQFF.

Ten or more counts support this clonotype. CDR3 in DNA: TGTGCCAGCAGCTCGGCAGACATGCCGTACGAGCAGTACTTC. It is translated as CASSSADMPYEQYF. This rearrangement joins TRBV7-9 to TRBJ2-7, with D uncertain. Trimming took off 4 bases at V and 4 bases at J, with 14 bases between the two ends. This CDR3 has 14 amino acids. The V gene's germline CDR1 is SEHNR and CDR2 FQNEAQ (reference sequence).

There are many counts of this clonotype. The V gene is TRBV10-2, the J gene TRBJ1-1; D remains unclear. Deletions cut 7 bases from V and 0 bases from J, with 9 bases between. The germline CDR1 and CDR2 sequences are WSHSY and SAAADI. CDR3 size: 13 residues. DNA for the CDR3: TGCGCCAGCAAAGGGATACTGAACACTGAAGCTTTCTTT. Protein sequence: CASKGILNTEAFF.